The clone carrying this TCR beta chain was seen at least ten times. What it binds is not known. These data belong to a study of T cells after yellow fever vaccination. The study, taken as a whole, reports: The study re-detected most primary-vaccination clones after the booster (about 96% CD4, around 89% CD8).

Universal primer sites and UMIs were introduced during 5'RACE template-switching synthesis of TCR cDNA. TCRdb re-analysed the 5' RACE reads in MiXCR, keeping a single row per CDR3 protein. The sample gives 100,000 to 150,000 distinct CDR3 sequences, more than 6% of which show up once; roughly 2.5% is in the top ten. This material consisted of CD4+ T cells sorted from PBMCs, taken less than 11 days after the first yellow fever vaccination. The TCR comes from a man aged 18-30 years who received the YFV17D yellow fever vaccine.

CDR3 protein: CASSPRDGRTEAFF. The CDR3 DNA reads as TGCGCCAGCAGCCCAAGGGACGGCCGAACTGAAGCTTTCTTT. V usage is TRBV5-1 and J usage is TRBJ1-1; D is perhaps TRBD1 (5 bases). The V gene lost 4 bases and the J gene lost 5 bases, with 15 bases spanning the gap. The CDR3 runs 14 residues. Per the germline V gene, CDR1 is SGHRS and CDR2 is YFSETQ.